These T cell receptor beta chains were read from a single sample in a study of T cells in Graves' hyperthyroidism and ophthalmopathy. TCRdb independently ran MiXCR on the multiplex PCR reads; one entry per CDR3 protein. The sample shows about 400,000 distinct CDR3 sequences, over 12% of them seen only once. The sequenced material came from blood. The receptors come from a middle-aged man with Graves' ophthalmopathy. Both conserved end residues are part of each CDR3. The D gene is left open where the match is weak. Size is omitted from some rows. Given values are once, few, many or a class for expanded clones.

DNA: TGTACCAGTAGTCCCCCAAGAAGGAGCTCCTACAATGAGCAGTTCTTC
CDR3: CTSSPPRRSSYNEQFF
V: TRBV19
size: NA
D: NA
J: TRBJ2-1

DNA: TGCAGTGCTAGAGATTTAGCGGGCTTTCAAGAGACCCAGTACTTC
CDR3: CSARDLAGFQETQYF
V: TRBV20-1
size: many
D: TRBD2
J: TRBJ2-5

DNA: TGTGCCAGCAGTTCCCTCGGGTTGAACGAGCAGTACTTC
CDR3: CASSSLGLNEQYF
V: TRBV12-3/TRBV12-4
size: NA
D: NA
J: TRBJ2-7

DNA: TGTGCCAGCAGCTATGATACGACTCTCGAGCAGTACTTC
CDR3: CASSYDTTLEQYF
V: TRBV7-9
size: few
D: NA
J: TRBJ2-7

DNA: TGTGCCAGCAGCCCTAGCGGGAATTTGGAGACCCAGTACTTC
CDR3: CASSPSGNLETQYF
V: TRBV3-1
size: NA
D: TRBD2
J: TRBJ2-5

DNA: TGCAGCGTTGATTTTCGGGGACAGGGGGCCACCGGGGAGCTGTTTTTT
CDR3: CSVDFRGQGATGELFF
V: TRBV29-1
size: few
D: TRBD1
J: TRBJ2-2

DNA: TGTGCCAGCAGCCAAGATCGATTGGTCTCGGAGTTGGTGGCAGATACGCAGTATTTT
CDR3: CASSQDRLVSELVADTQYF
V: TRBV3-1
size: many
D: NA
J: TRBJ2-3

DNA: TGTGCCAGCAGCAAAGGGGTCTTCGGCGGCGATGAGCAGTTCTTC
CDR3: CASSKGVFGGDEQFF
V: TRBV7-6
size: many
D: NA
J: TRBJ2-1

DNA: TGCAGTGCTAGAGATATGGCAGACTACAATGAGCAGTTCTTC
CDR3: CSARDMADYNEQFF
V: TRBV20-1
size: many
D: NA
J: TRBJ2-1

DNA: TGCGCCAGCACCGACAGGGGACCCACAGATACGCAGTATTTT
CDR3: CASTDRGPTDTQYF
V: TRBV10-1
size: many
D: TRBD1
J: TRBJ2-3

DNA: TGTGCCAGCAGCGTAGGCACTAGCGGGTCGCTCCATACGCAGTATTTT
CDR3: CASSVGTSGSLHTQYF
V: TRBV9
size: once
D: TRBD2
J: TRBJ2-3

DNA: TGTGCCAGCAGCTCCTCTTCCATCTCAGCCGGCTACACCTTC
CDR3: CASSSSSISAGYTF
V: TRBV7-9
size: many
D: NA
J: TRBJ1-2

DNA: TGTGCCTGGAGCGCGGGTCGGCTGAGGAACACTGAAGCTTTCTTT
CDR3: CAWSAGRLRNTEAFF
V: TRBV30
size: many
D: NA
J: TRBJ1-1

DNA: TGTGCCAGCAGCCAAGTAGACTCGCGAAGCTCCTACAATGAGCAGTTCTTC
CDR3: CASSQVDSRSSYNEQFF
V: TRBV4-2
size: many
D: NA
J: TRBJ2-1

DNA: TGTGCCAGCCCTGGGGTTAGAAACACTGAAGCTTTCTTT
CDR3: CASPGVRNTEAFF
V: TRBV12-3/TRBV12-4
size: many
D: NA
J: TRBJ1-1

DNA: TGTGCCAGCAGCCAAACCCACTCCTACGAGCAGTACTTC
CDR3: CASSQTHSYEQYF
V: TRBV7-9
size: many
D: NA
J: TRBJ2-7

DNA: TGTGCCAGCAGTTTAGGGGGGAATTCACCCCTCCACTTT
CDR3: CASSLGGNSPLHF
V: TRBV12-3/TRBV12-4
size: NA
D: NA
J: TRBJ1-6

DNA: TGCGCCAGCAGCCCCGGGCAGGGGCAATTATACGAGCAGTACTTC
CDR3: CASSPGQGQLYEQYF
V: TRBV5-1
size: few
D: NA
J: TRBJ2-7

DNA: TGTGCCAGCAGCTTCCCGGGACCGACCGGGGATACGCAGTATTTT
CDR3: CASSFPGPTGDTQYF
V: TRBV5-6
size: many
D: NA
J: TRBJ2-3

DNA: TGCAGCGTTTCTGCAGCGGGAGGTTCCTACGAGCAGTACTTC
CDR3: CSVSAAGGSYEQYF
V: TRBV29-1
size: many
D: TRBD2
J: TRBJ2-7

DNA: TGTGCCAGTAGTATAATGAGAAACTCCTACAATGAGCAGTTCTTC
CDR3: CASSIMRNSYNEQFF
V: TRBV19
size: NA
D: NA
J: TRBJ2-1

DNA: TGTGCCAGCAGCTCCGGGGGCCCCAACACCGGGGAGCTGTTTTTT
CDR3: CASSSGGPNTGELFF
V: TRBV9
size: many
D: NA
J: TRBJ2-2

DNA: TGTGCCAGCAGCTTAGCGGACAGACCCTACGAGCAGTACTTC
CDR3: CASSLADRPYEQYF
V: TRBV7-9
size: NA
D: NA
J: TRBJ2-7

DNA: TGTGCCAGCAGCGTAGTAGGAAGCATCGCAGATACGCAGTATTTT
CDR3: CASSVVGSIADTQYF
V: TRBV9
size: NA
D: NA
J: TRBJ2-3

DNA: TGTGCCTGGAGTTCCCGGGACAGAAATCAGCCCCAGCATTTT
CDR3: CAWSSRDRNQPQHF
V: TRBV30
size: many
D: TRBD1
J: TRBJ1-5

DNA: TGTGCCAGCAGCGCCTGGGGCGGGGAGCTGTTTTTT
CDR3: CASSAWGGELFF
V: TRBV9
size: many
D: NA
J: TRBJ2-2

DNA: TGCAGCGCCCGGGGACTTAACAATGAGCAGTTCTTC
CDR3: CSARGLNNEQFF
V: TRBV29-1
size: NA
D: NA
J: TRBJ2-1

DNA: TGTGCCAGCAGCACCAGATATGGCTACACCTTC
CDR3: CASSTRYGYTF
V: TRBV11-2
size: many
D: NA
J: TRBJ1-2

DNA: TGCGCCAGCAGCCCCCAGGGGTTGTCTGGCTACACCTTC
CDR3: CASSPQGLSGYTF
V: TRBV4-1
size: few
D: NA
J: TRBJ1-2

DNA: TGCAGCGTTGCCGGGGGCGCGAGGGAGACCCAGTACTTC
CDR3: CSVAGGARETQYF
V: TRBV29-1
size: many
D: NA
J: TRBJ2-5

DNA: TGTGCCAGCAGTCAAAACAGCGATTCGGGCCTCCACTTT
CDR3: CASSQNSDSGLHF
V: TRBV27
size: many
D: NA
J: TRBJ1-6

DNA: TGCAGTGCTAGAGGGGTAGCGGGAACTTACGAGCAGTACTTC
CDR3: CSARGVAGTYEQYF
V: TRBV20-1
size: many
D: TRBD2
J: TRBJ2-7

DNA: TGCAGCGCCAATCAGGGGAAATACTATGGCTACACCTTC
CDR3: CSANQGKYYGYTF
V: TRBV29-1
size: NA
D: NA
J: TRBJ1-2

DNA: TGTGCCAGCAGCGACAAGAAAGTAGCGGGAGGTACCCGCACAGATACGCAGTATTTT
CDR3: CASSDKKVAGGTRTDTQYF
V: TRBV5-8
size: many
D: TRBD2
J: TRBJ2-3

DNA: TGCGCCAGCAGCTTGGTAGCGGGGCTCGGGAATGAGCAGTTCTTC
CDR3: CASSLVAGLGNEQFF
V: TRBV5-1
size: NA
D: TRBD2
J: TRBJ2-1

DNA: TGTGCCAGCAGCTTGAATAGCGGGATTTCCTACAATGAGCAGTTCTTC
CDR3: CASSLNSGISYNEQFF
V: TRBV7-2
size: many
D: TRBD2
J: TRBJ2-1

DNA: TGTGCCTGGGGAAGTGCGTGGCAGCCCCAGCATTTT
CDR3: CAWGSAWQPQHF
V: TRBV30
size: many
D: NA
J: TRBJ1-5

DNA: TGTGCCAGCAGCCCCTTTTTGGAAGAGACCCAGTACTTC
CDR3: CASSPFLEETQYF
V: TRBV27
size: NA
D: NA
J: TRBJ2-5

DNA: TGTGCCTGGAGTGTAATGTCTAGCGGGATTGTGTTTTTT
CDR3: CAWSVMSSGIVFF
V: TRBV30
size: NA
D: TRBD2
J: TRBJ2-2

DNA: TGTGCCAGCAGCCCAGGGGTACACAATGAGCAGTTCTTC
CDR3: CASSPGVHNEQFF
V: TRBV9
size: many
D: NA
J: TRBJ2-1

DNA: TGTGCCAGCAGCTTTCAGCGGGAGCCCCTGGGCGAGCAGTACTTC
CDR3: CASSFQREPLGEQYF
V: TRBV11-2
size: NA
D: TRBD2
J: TRBJ2-7